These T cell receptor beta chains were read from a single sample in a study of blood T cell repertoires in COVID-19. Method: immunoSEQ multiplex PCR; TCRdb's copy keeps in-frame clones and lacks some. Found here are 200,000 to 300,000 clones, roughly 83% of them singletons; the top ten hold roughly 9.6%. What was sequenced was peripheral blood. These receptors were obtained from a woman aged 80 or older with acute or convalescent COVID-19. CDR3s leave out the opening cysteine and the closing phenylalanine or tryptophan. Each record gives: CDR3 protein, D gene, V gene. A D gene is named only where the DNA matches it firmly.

cdr3_aa: ASSIGQEATQY
d_call: TRBD1
v_call: TRBV5-1

cdr3_aa: ASSLADGGAPYNEQF
d_call: TRBD2
v_call: TRBV11-3

cdr3_aa: ASSYSGTGDSEQF
d_call: TRBD1
v_call: TRBV6-5

cdr3_aa: AIRLQGANYGYT
d_call: TRBD1
v_call: TRBV10-3

cdr3_aa: ASSPGGGLIVHYEQY
d_call: TRBD2
v_call: TRBV19

cdr3_aa: AWRLAGGETQY
d_call: TRBD2
v_call: TRBV30

cdr3_aa: ASSPRQGGTEAF
d_call: TRBD1
v_call: TRBV5-5

cdr3_aa: ASSPAGVEKLF
d_call: -
v_call: TRBV5-4

cdr3_aa: ASSHGTGSSDLF
d_call: TRBD1
v_call: TRBV3-1/TRBV3-2

cdr3_aa: ASSQTGVVQPQH
d_call: TRBD1
v_call: TRBV28

cdr3_aa: ASSPHPFEAF
d_call: -
v_call: TRBV18

cdr3_aa: ASSLPGRVFPQH
d_call: -
v_call: TRBV28

cdr3_aa: ASSQGLETQY
d_call: -
v_call: TRBV5-1

cdr3_aa: ASRREGTNEQF
d_call: -
v_call: TRBV2

cdr3_aa: ASSADRGNQPQH
d_call: TRBD1
v_call: TRBV5-8

cdr3_aa: ASSLGGGTGQPQH
d_call: -
v_call: TRBV7-9

cdr3_aa: ATREGGAGTDTQY
d_call: TRBD1
v_call: TRBV6-1

cdr3_aa: ASSYSPQDGGETQY
d_call: TRBD2
v_call: TRBV5-1

cdr3_aa: ASSAVGDRSDTQY
d_call: TRBD1
v_call: TRBV5-1

cdr3_aa: ASSQEGYYEQY
d_call: -
v_call: TRBV3-1/TRBV3-2

cdr3_aa: ASSHDRVTNYGYT
d_call: TRBD1
v_call: TRBV4-1

cdr3_aa: ASSPPRVTGTQY
d_call: -
v_call: TRBV28

cdr3_aa: ASSVSDRNSPLH
d_call: -
v_call: TRBV9

cdr3_aa: ASRDRAGEKLF
d_call: TRBD1
v_call: TRBV2

cdr3_aa: ASSSGETQY
d_call: -
v_call: TRBV12-3/TRBV12-4

cdr3_aa: ASSQDAFRVTEAF
d_call: -
v_call: TRBV3-1/TRBV3-2

cdr3_aa: ASSPTGGEDEQY
d_call: TRBD1
v_call: TRBV5-1

cdr3_aa: ASSVQGGTNEKLF
d_call: TRBD1
v_call: TRBV9

cdr3_aa: ASSREVGVSPNTEAF
d_call: -
v_call: TRBV5-1

cdr3_aa: ASSRGPGGSGNTIY
d_call: -
v_call: TRBV4-1

cdr3_aa: ASSPRTGWAPLH
d_call: TRBD1
v_call: TRBV19

cdr3_aa: ASSPDRLGWGNQPQH
d_call: TRBD1
v_call: TRBV5-8

cdr3_aa: ASSQGQSGTEAF
d_call: TRBD1
v_call: TRBV5-1

cdr3_aa: ASSLDLPGGASRR
d_call: TRBD1
v_call: TRBV11-2

cdr3_aa: SVAGTGITGELF
d_call: TRBD1
v_call: TRBV29-1

cdr3_aa: ASSRTGLWDNEQF
d_call: -
v_call: TRBV2

cdr3_aa: AITREQGNTEAF
d_call: -
v_call: TRBV10-3

cdr3_aa: ASRTGVGNQPQH
d_call: TRBD1
v_call: TRBV6-5

cdr3_aa: ASSSTVGNSPLH
d_call: -
v_call: TRBV5-4

cdr3_aa: ASSRPSGQSENTGELF
d_call: -
v_call: TRBV4-1

cdr3_aa: ASSPARQDTNTEAF
d_call: -
v_call: TRBV5-1

cdr3_aa: ASSPRGQGAGYGYT
d_call: TRBD1
v_call: TRBV28

cdr3_aa: SVDRGWGMDTEAF
d_call: TRBD1
v_call: TRBV29-1

cdr3_aa: ASSLRGYYNEQF
d_call: -
v_call: TRBV4-2

cdr3_aa: ASSSRDRVNQPQH
d_call: TRBD1
v_call: TRBV28

cdr3_aa: ASSLWGGGAGNEQF
d_call: TRBD2
v_call: TRBV5-4

cdr3_aa: ASSYGGLQPYGYT
d_call: -
v_call: TRBV6-2/TRBV6-3

cdr3_aa: AWSLGADEKLF
d_call: -
v_call: TRBV30

cdr3_aa: ASTLQGGSEQF
d_call: TRBD1
v_call: TRBV6-6

cdr3_aa: ASSEDRKTYEQY
d_call: -
v_call: TRBV7-9

cdr3_aa: ASSLRRRETQY
d_call: -
v_call: TRBV5-6

cdr3_aa: ASSLSLGNYNEQF
d_call: -
v_call: TRBV11-2

cdr3_aa: AIRSGPPGYGYT
d_call: -
v_call: TRBV10-3

cdr3_aa: ASSLKGGTEQF
d_call: -
v_call: TRBV7-3

cdr3_aa: ASSEGLIYEQY
d_call: -
v_call: TRBV6-1

cdr3_aa: ASSLETGGPSPLH
d_call: TRBD1
v_call: TRBV5-8